This T cell receptor (beta chain) was retrieved from a study of shared clonotypes between healthy human individuals. Whole-study findings and limits: Relative to memory subsets, naive subsets generally showed larger estimated richness. Limitation of the genetic and exposure-history diversity represented came from the few donors.

Profiled with immunoSEQ multiplex PCR; TCRdb holds only in-frame clones, not every one. The data show a few million clones, more than 90% seen once. The V and J ends lost 7 bases and 8 bases, in that order; junction bases with no gene match: 13. There are 15 residues in the CDR3. CDR1 and CDR2 from the germline V gene are SGDLS and YYNGEE. Naive CD4+ cells were CD45RA-selected; the remaining cells were memory. Concerning this clone: Its specificity is unknown.

Sequencing used naive CD4+ T cells sorted from blood. This sample's subset: CD45RA+ positively selected. J is TRBJ2-1 and V is TRBV9, with TRBD2 identical over 9 bases. The TCR originated in a man between 18 and 35 years old in good health. The CDR3 region is CASSGPGLAGHEQFF. CDR3 nucleotides: TGTGCCAGCTCCGGACCGGGACTAGCAGGCCATGAGCAGTTCTTC.